This passage covers 30 T cell receptor beta chains from one sample sequenced in a study of identifying expanded T cells in peripheral blood. Only in-frame clones appear in the TCRdb table, and some are missing; sequencing was by immunoSEQ multiplex PCR. The data contain just under 65,000 clones, approximately 89% of them singletons. Sequenced material: blood. The receptors derive from a person aged 18 to 75 in good health.

The chain couples TRBV15 to TRBJ1-1; D gene uncertain. This CDR3 spans 13 amino acids. Germline V gives CDR1 LNHNV, CDR2 YYDKDF (reference sequence). The germline V and J ends were trimmed by 9 bases and 6 bases, with 17 bases remaining between them. The CDR3 nucleotides are TGTGCCACGAGTTGGTTGAACTACGCTGAAGCTTTCTTT. Its protein product is CATSWLNYAEAFF.

CDR3 residues: CASSFRQGALYEQYF. For the CDR3, the DNA is TGCGCCAGCAGCTTCCGACAGGGGGCGCTTTACGAGCAGTACTTC. The chain combines TRBV5-1 with TRBJ2-7; 10 bases match TRBD1. Germline CDR1 is SGHRS and CDR2 is YFSETQ. V lost 2 bases to trimming and J lost 4 bases; unmatched junction nucleotides: 6. The CDR3 has 15 amino acids.

V and J are TRBV10-3 and TRBJ2-7; 8 positions agree with TRBD1. J was trimmed by 5 bases and V by 4 bases; bases with no gene match: 4. CDR1 and CDR2 from the germline V gene are ENHRY and SYGVKD. This CDR3 region has 13 residues. CDR3 sequence (DNA): TGTGCCATCAGTGTTCAGGGGGCAGACGAGCAGTACTTC. Residues: CAISVQGADEQYF.

The rearrangement joins TRBV9 to TRBJ1-1; TRBD1 aligns across 7 bases. The CDR3 spans 13 residues. Germline V CDR1 and CDR2: SGDLS, YYNGEE. V was pared by 0 bases and J by 5 bases, with 1 base of the junction left unmatched. The CDR3 bases are TGTGCCAGCAGCGTAGAACAGGGGACTGAAGCTTTCTTT. Translating gives CASSVEQGTEAFF.

This clone was observed a single time. The V and J genes are TRBV28 and TRBJ2-3, with a possible D match to TRBD2 (7 bases). Trimming cost V 5 bases and J 3 bases, with 18 bases left between them. The CDR3 loop spans 16 amino acids. Germline loops: CDR1 MDHEN, CDR2 SYDVKM. The CDR3 reads CASSPRGRGATDTQYF. CDR3 bases: TGTGCCAGCAGTCCTCGTGGACGGGGGGCGACAGATACGCAGTATTTT.

V gene TRBV14 combines with J gene TRBJ1-1, with a tentative D call TRBD1 (5 bases). Germline values: CDR1 SGHDN, CDR2 FVKESK. The CDR3 length is 15 residues. V lost 0 bases and J 6 bases, leaving 14 bases between the germline ends. CDR3 sequence: CASSQDPAGRAEAFF. The CDR3 DNA reads TGTGCCAGCAGCCAAGATCCTGCAGGGCGGGCTGAAGCTTTCTTT.

This chain links TRBV27 with TRBJ2-6; 11 bases agree with TRBD1. The CDR3 is 18 residues long. Trimming removed 3 bases from V and 0 bases from J; junction bases left unmatched: 4. CDR1 is MNHEY and CDR2 is SMNVEV in the germline V gene (reference sequence). For the CDR3, the DNA is TGTGCCAGCAGTTTTGTGGGGACAGGGGGCTCTGGGGCCAACGTCCTGACTTTC. It codes for CASSFVGTGGSGANVLTF. The variable domain in full, completed from reference TRBV27 and TRBJ2-6, reads EAQVTQNPRYLITVTGKKLTVTCSQNMNHEYMSWYRQDPGLGLRQIYYSMNVEVTDKGDVPEGYKVSRKEKRNFPLILESPSPNQTSLYFCASSFVGTGGSGANVLTFGAGSRLTVL.

This chain joins TRBV28 and TRBJ2-3; 7 positions agree with TRBD2. Germline loops: CDR1 MDHEN, CDR2 SYDVKM. This CDR3 comprises 15 residues. V shed 3 bases and J 0 bases; nucleotides not matched to a gene: 3. The CDR3 region has the DNA TGTGCCAGCAGTTTTTCACTAGCGAGCACAGATACGCAGTATTTT. It translates to CASSFSLASTDTQYF.

This sequence joins TRBV7-9 and TRBJ2-5; D is uncertain. V was trimmed by 2 bases and J by 5 bases, leaving 6 bases between them. Germline CDR1 reads SEHNR; CDR2 reads FQNEAQ (reference sequence). The CDR3 runs to 12 residues. CDR3 sequence: CASSLNSETQYF. CDR3 nucleotide sequence: TGTGCCAGCAGCTTAAACTCGGAGACCCAGTACTTC.

The chain is built from TRBV7-2 and TRBJ2-7; 7 positions agree with TRBD1. This CDR3 has 13 amino acids. The germline V gene encodes CDR1 SGHTA and CDR2 FQGNSA. With 2 bases clipped from V and 5 bases from J, the junction kept 3 bases outside the gene matches. CDR3 sequence: CASSLRDSHEQYF. CDR3 DNA sequence: TGTGCCAGCAGCTTACGGGACAGCCACGAGCAGTACTTC.

This rearrangement joins TRBV9 to TRBJ2-2; 9 positions match TRBD1. CDR1 SGDLS and CDR2 YYNGEE come from the germline V gene. This CDR3 has 16 amino acids. V shed 4 bases, J shed 4 bases, and the junction held 8 bases outside the gene matches. This CDR3 reads CASSKGQGMGTGELFF. For the CDR3, the DNA is TGTGCCAGCAGCAAAGGACAGGGGATGGGCACCGGGGAGCTGTTTTTT. Full variable domain (outside the CDR3, taken from reference TRBV9 and TRBJ2-2): DSGVTQTPKHLITATGQRVTLRCSPRSGDLSVYWYQQSLDQGLQFLIQYYNGEERAKGNILERFSAQQFPDLHSELNLSSLELGDSALYFCASSKGQGMGTGELFFGEGSRLTVL.

V and J are TRBV4-3 and TRBJ2-7; TRBD1 is a possible D gene (6 bases). V was trimmed by 1 base and J by 0 bases, leaving 10 bases between them. The CDR3 length is 15 residues. Germline values: CDR1 LGHNA, CDR2 YSLEER. The CDR3 loop reads CASSQGRTVSYEQYF. The CDR3 DNA reads as TGCGCCAGCAGCCAAGGTAGGACAGTCTCCTACGAGCAGTACTTC.

The chain has TRBV18 and TRBJ2-5; TRBD2 matches 13 bases. Trimming removed 0 bases from V and 5 bases from J; junction bases left unmatched: 12. CDR1 KGHSH and CDR2 LQKENI come from the germline V gene. The CDR3 sequence is 19 residues long. The CDR3 spells CASSPPAGLAGDEGETQYF. In DNA form, the CDR3 reads TGTGCCAGCTCACCACCGGCCGGACTAGCGGGAGATGAGGGGGAGACCCAGTACTTC.

The CDR3 loop is CASSQGARQGVDTQYF. The DNA of the CDR3 is TGTGCCAGCAGCCAAGGGGCCCGCCAGGGGGTAGATACGCAGTATTTT. The chain recombines TRBV4-2 with TRBJ2-3; 7 bases map to TRBD1. The CDR3 sequence is 16 residues long. Germline CDR1 is LGHNA and CDR2 is YNFKEQ. V was clipped by 1 base and J by 5 bases; unmatched bases: 9.

The chain uses TRBV7-2 and TRBJ2-3; TRBD2 aligns across 11 bases. CDR3 length equals 14 residues. The V gene end was trimmed by 7 bases and the J gene end by 4 bases; junction bases not matched to a gene: 4. Looked up from germline, CDR1 is SGHTA and CDR2 is FQGNSA. The CDR3 sequence: CASKLAGDSDTQYF. Written as DNA, the CDR3 is TGTGCCAGCAAACTAGCGGGAGATTCAGATACGCAGTATTTT.

This chain joins TRBV6-5 and TRBJ2-5; 9 bases are shared with TRBD1. There are 15 residues in the CDR3. The junction had 7 bases not matched to a gene; V was cut back by 5 bases and J by 3 bases. Germline V gives CDR1 MNHEY, CDR2 SVGAGI. CDR3 amino acids: CASSAPTGGKETQYF. CDR3 coding DNA: TGTGCCAGCAGTGCCCCGACAGGGGGGAAAGAGACCCAGTACTTC.

This clone has at least ten counts. This chain joins TRBV11-3 and TRBJ1-6; the D is unclear. CDR1 SGHNT and CDR2 YENEEA come from the germline V gene. The CDR3 has 13 residues. The V end lost 0 bases, the J end lost 10 bases, and 7 bases lay between the germline ends. CDR3 in DNA: TGTGCCAGCAGCTTAGATCACGGATCACCCCTCCACTTT. Translated: CASSLDHGSPLHF.

CDR3 in DNA: TGCAGTGCTAGCGGGTTCGGCGAGCAGTACTTC. It is translated as CSASGFGEQYF. The V and J genes are TRBV20-1 and TRBJ2-7; D ambiguous. This CDR3 comprises 11 residues. V was shortened by 3 bases and J by 6 bases, with 9 bases between the two germline ends. The germline V gene has CDR1 DFQATT and CDR2 SNEGSKA (reference sequence).

The sample holds a few counts of this clone. The chain has TRBV6-4 and TRBJ2-1; a possible D gene is TRBD2 (5 bases). Trimming pared 2 bases from V and 3 bases from J, leaving 5 bases between. This CDR3 contains 13 residues. Germline V gene lookup returns CDR1 MRHNA and CDR2 SNTAGT. The CDR3 DNA sequence: TGTGCCAGCAGTGACCGGGACTACAATGAGCAGTTCTTC. Amino acids: CASSDRDYNEQFF.

This chain links TRBV7-8 with TRBJ2-3, with D tentatively TRBD2 (6 bases). Trimming removed 0 bases from V and 4 bases from J, with 11 bases in between. The CDR3 loop spans 15 amino acids. Germline V gene lookup returns CDR1 SGHVS and CDR2 FQNEAQ. The CDR3 DNA reads TGTGCCAGCAGCTTAGCTGCGGGACGGGCAGATACGCAGTATTTT. This sequence encodes CASSLAAGRADTQYF.

The rearrangement uses TRBV16 and TRBJ1-2, with TRBD1 as a possible D gene (5 bases). CDR3 length equals 15 residues. Looked up from germline, CDR1 is KGHSY and CDR2 is FQNENV. Trimming cost V 0 bases and J 4 bases, with 12 bases left between them. The CDR3 DNA reads as TGTGCCAGCAGCCAATCGGCAGGGCCTCGCTATGGCTACACCTTC. It yields the protein CASSQSAGPRYGYTF.

J is TRBJ1-2 and V is TRBV2, with D hard to call. The length of the CDR3 is 14 residues. Germline-derived CDR1 and CDR2 are SNHLY and FYNNEI. V shed 5 bases and J shed 0 bases, with 10 bases lying between them. DNA for the CDR3: TGTGCCAGCAGTATGACACGGACTAACTATGGCTACACCTTC. This codes for CASSMTRTNYGYTF.

This sequence joins TRBV14 and TRBJ1-4; possible D gene TRBD1, 6 bases. Looked up from germline, CDR1 is SGHDN and CDR2 is FVKESK. The CDR3 length is 16 residues. V was clipped by 5 bases and J by 4 bases, with 17 bases between them. CDR3 sequence: CASSISTGANNEKLFF. DNA for the CDR3: TGTGCCAGCAGCATCAGCACGGGGGCGAATAATGAAAAACTGTTTTTT.

The chain is built from TRBV5-4 and TRBJ1-2; 7 bases fit TRBD1. Germline trimming cut 5 bases from V and 3 bases from J; bases unmatched to any gene: 7. The germline V gene has CDR1 SGHNT and CDR2 YYREEE (reference sequence). The CDR3 totals 14 residues. The CDR3 DNA reads TGTGCCAGCAGTTACGGGACAGAAGACTATGGCTACACCTTC. Translation gives CASSYGTEDYGYTF.

V is TRBV6-5 and J is TRBJ1-2; TRBD1 might be the D (5 bases). The CDR3 covers 14 residues. Germline V gene lookup returns CDR1 MNHEY and CDR2 SVGAGI. Trimming cost V 1 base and J 6 bases, with 12 bases left between them. The CDR3 DNA reads TGTGCCAGCAGTTACTGGGGGGGGAGGGATGGCTACACCTTC. Translation gives CASSYWGGRDGYTF.

The rearrangement joins TRBV29-1 to TRBJ2-2, with TRBD2 matching 13 bases. The CDR3 spans 15 residues. Germline assignment: CDR1 SQVTM and CDR2 ANQGSEA. Unmatched junction bases numbered 7, after V lost 7 bases and J lost 5 bases. CDR3 nucleotides: TGCAGCGGCACAACTAGCGGGGGGGAAACCGGGGAGCTGTTTTTT. As protein: CSGTTSGGETGELFF.

The gene calls are TRBV7-6 and TRBJ2-3, with unresolved D. This CDR3 is 14 amino acids long. CDR1 is SGHVS, CDR2 FNYEAQ, per germline. Trimming stripped 4 bases from V and 5 bases from J, with 13 bases between. CDR3 loop: CASSSAASIDTQYF. CDR3 sequence (DNA): TGTGCCAGCAGCTCTGCAGCGAGTATAGATACGCAGTATTTT.

This chain links TRBV5-6 with TRBJ1-1, with 8 bases fitting TRBD1. CDR1 is SGHDT, CDR2 YYEEEE, per germline. The CDR3 is 14 residues long. Trimming at V came to 1 base and at J to 3 bases, leaving 2 bases not matched to a gene. As DNA, the CDR3 is TGTGCCAGCAGCTTGACAGGGGGGGACACTGAAGCTTTCTTT. It is translated as CASSLTGGDTEAFF.

This clone was seen more than once but under ten times. The chain uses TRBV5-6 and TRBJ2-1; D not certain. The CDR3 runs 13 residues. V gave up 1 base and J gave up 8 bases, with 10 bases separating them. The germline V gene encodes CDR1 SGHDT and CDR2 YYEEEE. The CDR3 sequence is CASSLFAGDEQFF. DNA for the CDR3: TGTGCCAGCAGCTTGTTTGCTGGTGATGAGCAGTTCTTC.

This clone was detected only a few times. V and J are TRBV14 and TRBJ2-7; D is possibly TRBD2 (6 bases). The CDR3 is made up of 17 amino acids. V lost 4 bases to trimming and J lost 0 bases, with 19 bases between them. Germline V gene data show CDR1 as SGHDN and CDR2 as FVKESK. The CDR3 region is CASSRGLMTIHSYEQYF. The CDR3 DNA reads TGTGCCAGCAGCCGGGGACTGATGACTATTCACTCCTACGAGCAGTACTTC. Full variable domain (missing parts from reference TRBV14 and TRBJ2-7): EAGVTQFPSHSVIEKGQTVTLRCDPISGHDNLYWYRRVMGKEIKFLLHFVKESKQDESGMPNNRFLAERTGGTYSTLKVQPAELEDSGVYFCASSRGLMTIHSYEQYFGPGTRLTVT.